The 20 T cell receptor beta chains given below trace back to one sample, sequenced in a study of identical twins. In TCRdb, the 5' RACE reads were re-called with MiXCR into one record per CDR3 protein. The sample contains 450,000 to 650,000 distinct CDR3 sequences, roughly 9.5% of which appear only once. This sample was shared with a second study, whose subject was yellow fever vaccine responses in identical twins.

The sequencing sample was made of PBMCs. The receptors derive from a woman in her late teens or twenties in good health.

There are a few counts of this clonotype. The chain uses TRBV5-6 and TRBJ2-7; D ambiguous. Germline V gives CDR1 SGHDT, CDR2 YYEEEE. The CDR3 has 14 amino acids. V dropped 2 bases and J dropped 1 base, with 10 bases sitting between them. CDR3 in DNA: TGTGCCAGCAGCTTCGGACGGATTTCCTACGAGCAGTACTTC. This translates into CASSFGRISYEQYF.

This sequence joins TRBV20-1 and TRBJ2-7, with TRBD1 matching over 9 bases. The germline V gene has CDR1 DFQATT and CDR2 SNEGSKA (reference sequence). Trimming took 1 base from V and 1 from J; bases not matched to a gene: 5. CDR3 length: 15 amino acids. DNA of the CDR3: TGCAGTGCTAGAGGCACAGGGGGCGCGTCCTACGAGCAGTACTTC. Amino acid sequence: CSARGTGGASYEQYF.

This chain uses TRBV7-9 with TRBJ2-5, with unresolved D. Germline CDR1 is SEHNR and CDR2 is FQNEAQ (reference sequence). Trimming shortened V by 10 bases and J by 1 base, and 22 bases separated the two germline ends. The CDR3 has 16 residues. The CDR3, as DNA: TGTGCCACCCATCCCAAGGCGCTAAAGCCCCAAGAGACCCAGTACTTC. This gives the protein CATHPKALKPQETQYF.

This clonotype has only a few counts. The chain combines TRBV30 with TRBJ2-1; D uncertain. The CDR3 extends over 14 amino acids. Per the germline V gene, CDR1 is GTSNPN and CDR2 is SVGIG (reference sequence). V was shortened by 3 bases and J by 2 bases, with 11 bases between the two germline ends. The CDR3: CAWRSRSPYNEQFF. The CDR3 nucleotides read TGTGCCTGGAGGAGTAGATCCCCCTACAATGAGCAGTTCTTC.

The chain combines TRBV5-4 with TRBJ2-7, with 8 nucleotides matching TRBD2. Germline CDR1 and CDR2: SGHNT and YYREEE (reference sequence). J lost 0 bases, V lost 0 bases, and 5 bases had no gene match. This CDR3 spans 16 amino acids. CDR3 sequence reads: CASSLGLAGDSYEQYF. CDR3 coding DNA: TGTGCCAGCAGCTTGGGCCTAGCGGGCGACTCCTACGAGCAGTACTTC.

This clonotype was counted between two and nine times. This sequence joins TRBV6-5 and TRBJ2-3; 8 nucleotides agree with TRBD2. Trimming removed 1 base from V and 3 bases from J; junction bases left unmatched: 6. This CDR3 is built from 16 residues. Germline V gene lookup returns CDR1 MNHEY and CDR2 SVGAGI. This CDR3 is CASSYYDGRATDTQYF. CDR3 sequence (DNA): TGTGCCAGCAGTTACTACGACGGGAGGGCAACAGATACGCAGTATTTT.

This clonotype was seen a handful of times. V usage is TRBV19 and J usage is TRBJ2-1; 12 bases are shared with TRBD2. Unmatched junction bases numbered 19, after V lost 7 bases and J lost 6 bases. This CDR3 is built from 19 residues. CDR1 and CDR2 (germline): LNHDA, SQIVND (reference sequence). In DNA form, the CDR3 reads TGTGCCAGTACCCCGACGGAACTAGCGGGAGGAGGGAAAGGCAATGAGCAGTTCTTC. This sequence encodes CASTPTELAGGGKGNEQFF.

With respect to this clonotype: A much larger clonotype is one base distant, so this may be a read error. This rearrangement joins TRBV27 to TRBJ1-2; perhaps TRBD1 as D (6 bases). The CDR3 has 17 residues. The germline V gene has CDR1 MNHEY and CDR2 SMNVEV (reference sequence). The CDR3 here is CTSSLFPSGANDYGYTF. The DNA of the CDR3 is TGTACCAGCAGCTTATTCCCATCAGGGGCCAATGACTATGGCTACACCTTC.

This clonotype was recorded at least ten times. DNA for the CDR3: TGTGCCAGCAGCCAAAATCCGGGACTAGCTGCTTACGAGCAGTACTTC. Translating gives CASSQNPGLAAYEQYF. The chain has TRBV4-2 and TRBJ2-7, with 9 bases that match TRBD2. Looked up from germline, CDR1 is LGHNA and CDR2 is YNFKEQ. V shed 2 bases, J shed 4 bases, and the junction held 9 bases outside the gene matches. This CDR3 region has 16 residues.

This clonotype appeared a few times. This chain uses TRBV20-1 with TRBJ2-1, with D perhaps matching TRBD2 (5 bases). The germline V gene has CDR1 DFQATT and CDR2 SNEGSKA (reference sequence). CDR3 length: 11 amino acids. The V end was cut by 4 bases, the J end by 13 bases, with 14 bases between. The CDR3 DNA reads TGCAGTGCTAAAATACTAGACGTCCAGTTCTTC. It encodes CSAKILDVQFF.

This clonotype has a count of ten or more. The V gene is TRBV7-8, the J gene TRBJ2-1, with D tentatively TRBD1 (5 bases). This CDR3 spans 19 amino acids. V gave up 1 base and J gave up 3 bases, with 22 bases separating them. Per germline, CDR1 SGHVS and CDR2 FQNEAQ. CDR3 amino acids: CASSLEGEQTQPFYNEQFF. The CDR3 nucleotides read TGTGCCAGCAGCTTAGAAGGGGAACAGACCCAACCTTTCTACAATGAGCAGTTCTTC.

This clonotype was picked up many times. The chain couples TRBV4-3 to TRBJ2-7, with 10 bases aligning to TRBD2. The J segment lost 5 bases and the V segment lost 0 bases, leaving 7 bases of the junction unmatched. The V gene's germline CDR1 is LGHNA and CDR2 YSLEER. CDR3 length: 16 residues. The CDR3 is CASSQDRASGSDEQYF. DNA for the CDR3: TGCGCCAGCAGCCAAGATCGCGCTAGCGGGAGCGACGAGCAGTACTTC.

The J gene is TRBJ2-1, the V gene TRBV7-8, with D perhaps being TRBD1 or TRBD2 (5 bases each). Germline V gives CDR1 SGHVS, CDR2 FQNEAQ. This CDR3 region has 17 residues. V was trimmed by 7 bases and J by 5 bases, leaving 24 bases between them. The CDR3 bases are TGTGCCAGCAAAGTTAGAGTGAGGGACGGAAAAAACAATGAGCAGTTCTTC. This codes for CASKVRVRDGKNNEQFF.

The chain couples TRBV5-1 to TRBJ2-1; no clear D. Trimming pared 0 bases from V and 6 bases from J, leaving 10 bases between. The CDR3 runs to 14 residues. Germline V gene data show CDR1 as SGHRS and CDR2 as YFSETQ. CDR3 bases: TGCGCCAGCAGCTTGGTGGACCCGACCAATGAGCAGTTCTTC. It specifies CASSLVDPTNEQFF.

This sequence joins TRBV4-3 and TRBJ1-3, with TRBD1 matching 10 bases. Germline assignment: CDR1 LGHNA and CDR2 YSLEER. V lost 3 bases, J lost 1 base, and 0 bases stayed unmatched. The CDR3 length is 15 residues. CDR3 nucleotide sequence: TGCGCCAGCAGCCAGGGACAGGGGTCTGGAAACACCATATATTTT. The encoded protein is CASSQGQGSGNTIYF.

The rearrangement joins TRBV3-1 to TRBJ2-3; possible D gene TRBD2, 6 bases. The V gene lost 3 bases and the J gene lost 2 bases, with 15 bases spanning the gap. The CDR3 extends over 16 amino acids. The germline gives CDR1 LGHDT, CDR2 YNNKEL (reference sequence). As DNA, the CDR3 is TGTGCCAGCAGCCAGCGACTAGGAGGGGTCACAGATACGCAGTATTTT. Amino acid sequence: CASSQRLGGVTDTQYF.

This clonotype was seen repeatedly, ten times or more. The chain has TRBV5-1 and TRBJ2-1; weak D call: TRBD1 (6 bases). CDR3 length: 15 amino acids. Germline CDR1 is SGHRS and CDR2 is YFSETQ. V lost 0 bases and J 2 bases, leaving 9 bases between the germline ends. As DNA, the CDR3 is TGCGCCAGCAGCTTGGAAGGGGACACCTACAATGAGCAGTTCTTC. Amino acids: CASSLEGDTYNEQFF.

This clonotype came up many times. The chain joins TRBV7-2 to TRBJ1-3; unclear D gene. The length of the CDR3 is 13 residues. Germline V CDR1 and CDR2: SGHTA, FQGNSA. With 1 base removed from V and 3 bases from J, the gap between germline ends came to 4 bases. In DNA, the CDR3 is TGTGCCAGCAGCTTAGTACGTGGAAACACCATATATTTT. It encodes CASSLVRGNTIYF.

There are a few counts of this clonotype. The CDR3 here is CASSTGTSGRETQYF. The CDR3 DNA reads TGCGCCAGCAGCACTGGGACTAGCGGGAGGGAGACCCAGTACTTC. This rearrangement joins TRBV5-1 to TRBJ2-5, with 15 bases that match TRBD2. J gave up 5 bases and V 4 bases, and 3 bases lay outside the gene matches. The germline V gene encodes CDR1 SGHRS and CDR2 YFSETQ. The CDR3 covers 15 residues.

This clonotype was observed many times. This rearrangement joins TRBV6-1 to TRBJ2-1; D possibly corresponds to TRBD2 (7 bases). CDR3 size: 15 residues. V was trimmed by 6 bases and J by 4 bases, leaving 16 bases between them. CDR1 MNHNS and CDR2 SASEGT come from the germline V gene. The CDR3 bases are TGTGCCAGCAGCTGGGGGGGGGGCAATTACAATGAGCAGTTCTTC. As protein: CASSWGGGNYNEQFF.